This T cell receptor (beta chain) was documented in a study of graft-versus-host responses after intestinal transplantation. As for the study in general: Recipients across the board were started on anti-thymocyte globulin induction, then kept on tacrolimus and steroids for about 3 years.

The ends were cut back, 6 bases at V and 4 bases at J, with 10 bases in the middle. The CDR3 covers 12 residues. Germline assignment: CDR1 MNHNS and CDR2 SASEGT. Method: immunoSEQ multiplex PCR; TCRdb's copy keeps in-frame clones and lacks some. The sample carries about 120,000 clones, about nine tenths recorded once. About this clone itself: Antigen unknown.

The clonotype was recovered from a human donor who received an intestinal transplant. Sequenced here: unstimulated CD4+ T cells sorted from spleen or lymph node cells, sampled before intestinal transplant. V gene TRBV6-1 combines with J gene TRBJ2-7; a weak D match, TRBD1 (6 bases). The CDR3 nucleotides read TGTGCCAGCAGACAGGGAGATTACGAGCAGTACTTC. It encodes CASRQGDYEQYF.